This is a list of T cell receptor beta chains from one sample in a study of cytomegalovirus exposure and HLA in healthy donors. Clones were sequenced by immunoSEQ multiplex PCR, and TCRdb holds only the in-frame ones, with some missing. The table includes 110,000 to 150,000 clones, approximately 9% detected once. Sequenced: PBMCs. Every receptor here comes from a male donor in good health and CMV-seronegative. The CDR3 runs from the conserved cysteine through the conserved F or W.

J: TRBJ2-1; V: TRBV5-4; CDR3: CASSLRLAYNEQFF
J: TRBJ1-5; V: TRBV2; CDR3: CASSDRTSNQPQHF
J: TRBJ1-4; V: TRBV11-2; CDR3: CASSHSAGNKLFF
J: TRBJ2-1; V: TRBV6-5; CDR3: CASSYSSEGLYNEQFF
J: TRBJ2-7; V: TRBV29-1; CDR3: CSAGPTSYEQYF
J: TRBJ2-7; V: TRBV29-1; CDR3: CSVRGEGEQYF
J: TRBJ2-5; V: TRBV5-4; CDR3: CASSLVDMGQETQYF
J: TRBJ2-1; V: TRBV7-2; CDR3: CASSSQVPAGGGGKQFF
J: TRBJ2-7; V: TRBV13; CDR3: CASSLDRLALGEQYF
J: TRBJ1-1; V: TRBV4-1; CDR3: CASSDTPRQSVTEAFF
J: TRBJ2-1; V: TRBV4-3; CDR3: CASSRGDDNEQFF
J: TRBJ1-1; V: TRBV4-3; CDR3: CASSPMAGVMNTEAFF
J: TRBJ2-7; V: TRBV7-2; CDR3: CASSLPPGHQYEQYF
J: TRBJ2-7; V: TRBV5-1; CDR3: CASSNLQGYEQYF
J: TRBJ1-1; V: TRBV28; CDR3: CASSLDRAIPFF
J: TRBJ1-2; V: TRBV5-1; CDR3: CASSNSGTGDNGYTF
J: TRBJ1-1; V: TRBV6-6; CDR3: CASSVGQLNTEAFF
J: TRBJ1-5; V: TRBV6-1; CDR3: CASSAQTGGDQPQHF
J: TRBJ1-1; V: TRBV27; CDR3: CASSLVRGITEAFF
J: TRBJ1-4; V: TRBV4-2; CDR3: CASSPDSNEKLFF
J: .; V: TRBV5-1; CDR3: CASRVGTGVSNEQYF
J: TRBJ2-1; V: TRBV4-3; CDR3: CASSQDYLAGPNEQFF
J: TRBJ2-7; V: TRBV6-5; CDR3: CASSYSIRSYEQYF